Below are 18 T cell receptor beta chains sequenced from a single sample in a study of cytomegalovirus exposure and HLA in healthy donors. Researchers ran the PCR with 60 Vbeta and 13 Jbeta primers. Repertoires were generated with immunoSEQ multiplex PCR, while TCRdb's copy carries only in-frame clones and drops some. The data contain 150,000 to 200,000 clones, approximately 79% of them singletons. Material for sequencing was PBMCs. These receptors were obtained from a middle-aged man in good health and CMV-seropositive.

The V gene is TRBV11-1, the J gene TRBJ2-5; a weak D match, TRBD1 (6 bases). The DNA end lines up better with TRBJ2-7; the J call may be wrong. The CDR3 contains 13 residues. Germline CDR1 is SGHAT and CDR2 is FQDESV (reference sequence). CDR3 loop: CASSLTTGIEQYF. In DNA form, the CDR3 reads TGTGCCAGCAGCTTAACAACAGGGATCGAGCAGTACTTC.

CDR3 DNA: TGCGCCAGCAGAAGGTCTCTAGTGCAGGAGACCCAGTACTTC. The encoded protein is CASRRSLVQETQYF. The chain combines TRBV5-1 with TRBJ2-5; D unresolved. This CDR3 has 14 amino acids. V was trimmed by 5 bases and J by 5 bases, leaving 16 bases between them. Germline CDR1 and CDR2: SGHRS and YFSETQ.

This clone was found once. V and J are TRBV6-5 and TRBJ1-2, with TRBD1 matching 7 bases. The CDR3 has 12 residues. Germline assignment: CDR1 MNHEY and CDR2 SVGAGI. Germline trimming cut 6 bases from V and 7 bases from J; bases unmatched to any gene: 5. CDR3 region: CASSSTGSGYTF. CDR3 nucleotide sequence: TGTGCCAGCAGCTCGACAGGGAGTGGCTACACCTTC.

On this clone itself: Sequence at one end of the junction differs from germline and may be a read error. The chain carries TRBV2 and TRBJ2-6, with a possible D match to TRBD1 (5 bases). Germline lookup yields CDR1 SNHLY and CDR2 FYNNEI. This CDR3 is 16 amino acids long. CDR3 sequence: CASRRTVSSGANGLTF. The DNA of the CDR3 is TGTGCCAGCAGGAGGACGGTTAGCTCTGGGGCCAACGGCCTGACTTTC.

The chain uses TRBV19 and TRBJ2-1, with D possibly TRBD1 on 5 matching bases. The CDR3 runs 19 residues. The germline CDR1 and CDR2 sequences are LNHDA and SQIVND (reference sequence). Trimming removed 5 bases from V and 5 bases from J, with 28 bases in between. The CDR3 bases are TGTGCCAGTAGTTCTTTGTGGACAAACCCTCAGCTTCTCCACAATGAGCAGTTCTTC. Encoded protein: CASSSLWTNPQLLHNEQFF.

The chain has TRBV12-5 and TRBJ1-1; 8 positions match TRBD1. There are 14 residues in the CDR3. Losses at the gene ends were 7 bases for V and 5 bases for J; bases not matched to a gene: 9. CDR1 LGHNT and CDR2 FRNRAP come from the germline V gene. CDR3 nucleotide sequence: TGTGCTAGTGCCCTGGCAGGGGGCGAGACTGAAGCTTTCTTT. It encodes CASALAGGETEAFF.

This chain connects TRBV28 to TRBJ2-7, with 11 bases aligning to TRBD1. The CDR3 extends over 16 amino acids. Germline CDR1 is MDHEN and CDR2 is SYDVKM. Trimming took 5 bases from V and 4 from J; bases not matched to a gene: 10. The CDR3 protein is CASSRGIGTGGYEQYF. The CDR3 DNA follows: TGTGCCAGCAGTCGAGGCATCGGGACAGGGGGGTACGAGCAGTACTTC.

The V and J genes are TRBV28 and TRBJ2-7; no clear D gene. CDR3 length equals 15 residues. Germline V gene sequence: CDR1 MDHEN, CDR2 SYDVKM. V dropped 2 bases and J dropped 3 bases, with 14 bases sitting between them. In nucleotides, the CDR3 is TGTGCCAGCAGTTTACTCGGAGACCTAGTCTACGAGCAGTACTTC. Amino acid sequence: CASSLLGDLVYEQYF.

V and J are TRBV2 and TRBJ2-3; TRBD2 agrees at 7 bases. The V segment lost 1 base and the J segment 0 bases; nucleotides outside the gene matches: 7. In germline, CDR1 is SNHLY, CDR2 FYNNEI. The CDR3 is 17 amino acids. The CDR3 nucleotides read TGTGCCAGCAGTGAAGAGATTTCGACTAGCAGCACAGATACGCAGTATTTT. Translated: CASSEEISTSSTDTQYF.

The J gene is TRBJ2-7, the V gene TRBV29-1, with D possibly matching TRBD2 (5 bases). The CDR3 has 13 amino acids. Germline V gene data show CDR1 as SQVTM and CDR2 as ANQGSEA. V lost 1 base and J 3 bases, leaving 10 bases between the germline ends. The CDR3 loop is CSVEVGAGYEQYF. The CDR3 DNA sequence: TGCAGCGTTGAAGTGGGAGCTGGCTACGAGCAGTACTTC.

This clone appeared a few times. V and J are TRBV7-2 and TRBJ2-7; tentatively, D is TRBD1 (5 bases). The CDR3 is made up of 11 amino acids. CDR1 is SGHTA, CDR2 FQGNSA, per germline. V lost 2 bases and J lost 7, with 6 bases in between. This chain's CDR3 is CASSLQGEQYF. The CDR3 DNA sequence: TGTGCCAGCAGCTTACAGGGTGAGCAGTACTTC.

In DNA form, the CDR3 reads TGTGCCAGCAGCCCAGGACAGGTTACAGATACGCAGTATTTT. Translating it yields CASSPGQVTDTQYF. The chain couples TRBV11-2 to TRBJ2-3; 7 nucleotides agree with TRBD1. From germline, CDR1 is SGHAT and CDR2 FQNNGV. The CDR3 contains 14 residues. The junction had 5 bases not matched to a gene; V was cut back by 5 bases and J by 3 bases.

Remarks on this clone: The same CDR3 is also encoded by other DNA sequences in this sample. V is TRBV2 and J is TRBJ1-2; no clear D gene. Trimming shortened V by 9 bases and J by 6 bases, and 14 bases separated the two germline ends. CDR1 is SNHLY and CDR2 is FYNNEI in the germline V gene. The CDR3 spans 12 residues. This chain's CDR3 is CASRPTTDGYTF. The CDR3 nucleotides are TGTGCCAGTCGCCCGACTACGGATGGCTACACCTTC.

The V gene is TRBV15, the J gene TRBJ2-7; 10 bases fit TRBD2. CDR1 is LNHNV, CDR2 YYDKDF, per germline (reference sequence). Losses at the gene ends were 5 bases for V and 5 bases for J; bases not matched to a gene: 9. The CDR3 is made up of 15 amino acids. CDR3: CATSDRLAGRNEQYF. The CDR3 DNA follows: TGTGCCACCAGCGATAGACTAGCGGGTAGAAACGAGCAGTACTTC. Using reference TRBV15 and TRBJ2-7 for the parts outside the CDR3, the full variable domain is DAMVIQNPRYQVTQFGKPVTLSCSQTLNHNVMYWYQQKSSQAPKLLFHYYDKDFNNEADTPDNFQSRRPNTSFCFLDIRSPGLGDTAMYLCATSDRLAGRNEQYFGPGTRLTVT.

This clone turned up a few times. This sequence joins TRBV27 and TRBJ1-1, with TRBD1 identical over 9 bases. The junction had 5 bases not matched to a gene; V was cut back by 4 bases and J by 5 bases. Germline V gives CDR1 MNHEY, CDR2 SMNVEV (reference sequence). The CDR3 extends over 14 amino acids. The CDR3 sequence: CASSSQGAQTEAFF. CDR3 nucleotides: TGTGCCAGCAGTTCACAGGGGGCGCAAACTGAAGCTTTCTTT.

This clone was picked up one time. The rearrangement uses TRBV7-2 and TRBJ2-1; perhaps TRBD2 as D (6 bases). The CDR3 consists of 15 residues. Germline-derived CDR1 and CDR2 are SGHTA and FQGNSA. The V end was cut by 8 bases, the J end by 0 bases, with 14 bases between. The CDR3 reads CASGLHLSSYNEQFF. The CDR3 DNA reads as TGTGCCAGCGGACTACACCTTTCCTCCTACAATGAGCAGTTCTTC.

V usage is TRBV28 and J usage is TRBJ1-4, with D perhaps TRBD1 (6 bases). This CDR3 region has 13 residues. Trimming shortened V by 7 bases and J by 14 bases, and 20 bases separated the two germline ends. Germline V gene lookup returns CDR1 MDHEN and CDR2 SYDVKM. The CDR3 sequence is CASNQGHLYSLFF. In nucleotides, the CDR3 is TGTGCCAGCAACCAGGGACATCTATATTCCCTGTTTTTT.

The V and J genes are TRBV9 and TRBJ1-4, with D possibly being TRBD1 (5 bases). The CDR3 runs to 16 residues. The V and J ends lost 0 bases and 1 base respectively, with 10 bases between them. Germline V lookup: CDR1 SGDLS, CDR2 YYNGEE. DNA of the CDR3: TGTGCCAGCAGCGTAGCTTTGGGGGGAACTAATGAAAAACTGTTTTTT. Its translation is CASSVALGGTNEKLFF.